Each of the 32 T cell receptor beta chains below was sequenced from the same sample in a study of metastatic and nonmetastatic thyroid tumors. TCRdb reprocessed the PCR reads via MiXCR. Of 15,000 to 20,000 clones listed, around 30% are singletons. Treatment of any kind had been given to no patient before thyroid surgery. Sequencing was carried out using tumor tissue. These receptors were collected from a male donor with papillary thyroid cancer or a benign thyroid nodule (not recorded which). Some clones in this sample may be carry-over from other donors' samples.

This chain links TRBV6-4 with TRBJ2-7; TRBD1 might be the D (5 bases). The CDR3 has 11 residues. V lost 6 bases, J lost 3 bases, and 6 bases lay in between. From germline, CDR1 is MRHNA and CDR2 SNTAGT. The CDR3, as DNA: TGTGCCAGCAGGCAGGGCTACGAGCAGTACTTC. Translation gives CASRQGYEQYF.

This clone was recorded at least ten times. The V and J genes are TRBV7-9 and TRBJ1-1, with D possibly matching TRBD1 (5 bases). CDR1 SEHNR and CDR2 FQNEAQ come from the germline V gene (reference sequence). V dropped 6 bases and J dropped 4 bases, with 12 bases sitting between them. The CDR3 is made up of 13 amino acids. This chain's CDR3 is CASSSSGGTEAFF. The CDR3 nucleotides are TGTGCCAGCAGTTCGTCCGGGGGCACTGAAGCTTTCTTT.

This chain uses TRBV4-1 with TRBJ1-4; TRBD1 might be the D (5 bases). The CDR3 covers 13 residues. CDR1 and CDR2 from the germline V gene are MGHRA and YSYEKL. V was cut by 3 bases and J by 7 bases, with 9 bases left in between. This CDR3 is CASSQGLLEKLFF. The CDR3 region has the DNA TGCGCCAGCAGCCAGGGACTCCTTGAAAAACTGTTTTTT.

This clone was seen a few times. CDR3 amino acids: CASSYQGPYEQYF. CDR3 nucleotide sequence: TGTGCCAGCAGTTACCAGGGGCCCTACGAGCAGTACTTC. The chain uses TRBV6-2 or TRBV6-3 and TRBJ2-7; TRBD1 is a possible D gene (6 bases). Deletions cut 2 bases from V and 2 bases from J, with 7 bases between. CDR3 size: 13 residues. Germline CDR1 and CDR2: MNHEY and SVGEGT.

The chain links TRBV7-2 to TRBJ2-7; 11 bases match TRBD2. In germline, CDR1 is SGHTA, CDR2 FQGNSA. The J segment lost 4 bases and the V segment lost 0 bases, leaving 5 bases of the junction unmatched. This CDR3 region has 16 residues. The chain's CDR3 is CASSLALGLAGYEQYF. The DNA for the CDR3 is TGTGCCAGCAGCTTAGCGCTAGGACTAGCGGGTTACGAGCAGTACTTC.

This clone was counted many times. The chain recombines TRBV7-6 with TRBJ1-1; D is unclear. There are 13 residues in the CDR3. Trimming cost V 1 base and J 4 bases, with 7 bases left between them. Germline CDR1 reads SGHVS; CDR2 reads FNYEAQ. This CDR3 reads CASSLGVATEAFF. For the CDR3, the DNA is TGTGCCAGCAGCTTAGGTGTCGCCACTGAAGCTTTCTTT.

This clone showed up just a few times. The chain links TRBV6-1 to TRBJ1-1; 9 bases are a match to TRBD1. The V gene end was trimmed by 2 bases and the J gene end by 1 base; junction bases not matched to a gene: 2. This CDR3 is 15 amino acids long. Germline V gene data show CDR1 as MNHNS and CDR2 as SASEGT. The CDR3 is CASSEPGQGNTEAFF. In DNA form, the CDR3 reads TGTGCCAGCAGTGAACCGGGACAGGGGAACACTGAAGCTTTCTTT.

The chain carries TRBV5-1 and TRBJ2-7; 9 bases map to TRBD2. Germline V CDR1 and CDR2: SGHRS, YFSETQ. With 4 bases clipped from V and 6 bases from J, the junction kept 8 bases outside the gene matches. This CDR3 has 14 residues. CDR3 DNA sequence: TGCGCCAGCAGCACCAACCCAGCGGGGGGCGAGCAGTACTTC. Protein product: CASSTNPAGGEQYF.

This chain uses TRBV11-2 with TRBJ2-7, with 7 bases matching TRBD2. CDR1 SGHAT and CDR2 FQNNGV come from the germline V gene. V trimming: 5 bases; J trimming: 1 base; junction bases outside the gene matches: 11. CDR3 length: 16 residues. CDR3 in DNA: TGTGCCAGCAGCCCTCAGAGCGGGAAGGTTTCCTACGAGCAGTACTTC. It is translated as CASSPQSGKVSYEQYF. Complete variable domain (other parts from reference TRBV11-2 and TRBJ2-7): EAGVAQSPRYKIIEKRQSVAFWCNPISGHATLYWYQQILGQGPKLLIQFQNNGVVDDSQLPKDRFSAERLKGVDSTLKIQPAKLEDSAVYLCASSPQSGKVSYEQYFGPGTRLTVT.

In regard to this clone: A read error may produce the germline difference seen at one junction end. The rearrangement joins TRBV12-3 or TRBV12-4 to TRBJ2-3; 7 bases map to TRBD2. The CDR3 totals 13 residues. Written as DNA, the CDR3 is TGTGCCAGCAGCGGGACTAACACAGATACACAGTATTTT. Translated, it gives CASSGTNTDTQYF.

As DNA, the CDR3 is TGTGCCAGCAGCTTAGCGAGGACGGACGGGACCATTCAGTACTTC. It specifies CASSLARTDGTIQYF. The V and J genes are TRBV7-2 and TRBJ2-4; the D call may be TRBD1 or TRBD2 (5 bases each). The CDR3 is 15 residues long. The germline V and J ends were trimmed by 0 bases and 9 bases, with 15 bases remaining between them. The germline gives CDR1 SGHTA, CDR2 FQGNSA.

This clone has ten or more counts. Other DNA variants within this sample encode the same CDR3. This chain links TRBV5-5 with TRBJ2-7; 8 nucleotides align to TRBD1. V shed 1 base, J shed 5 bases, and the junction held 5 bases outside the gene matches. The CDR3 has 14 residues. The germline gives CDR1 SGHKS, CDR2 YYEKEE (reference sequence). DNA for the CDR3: TGTGCCAGCAGCTTGTGGGACAGGTTCGACGAGCAGTACTTC. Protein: CASSLWDRFDEQYF.

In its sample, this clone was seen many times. The CDR3 is CASSESPETGELFF. The CDR3 nucleotides are TGTGCCAGCAGTGAATCGCCGGAAACCGGGGAGCTGTTTTTT. The V gene is TRBV6-1, the J gene TRBJ2-2, with no clear D. The germline V gene has CDR1 MNHNS and CDR2 SASEGT. CDR3 size: 14 residues. V was cut by 2 bases and J by 5 bases, with 9 bases left in between.

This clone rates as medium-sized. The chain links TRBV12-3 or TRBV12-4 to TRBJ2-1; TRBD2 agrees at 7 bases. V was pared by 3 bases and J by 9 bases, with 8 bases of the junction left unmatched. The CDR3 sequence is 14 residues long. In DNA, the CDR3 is TGTGCCAGCAGTTTGAGGGCGGGGGAGGGTGAGCAGTTCTTC. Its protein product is CASSLRAGEGEQFF.

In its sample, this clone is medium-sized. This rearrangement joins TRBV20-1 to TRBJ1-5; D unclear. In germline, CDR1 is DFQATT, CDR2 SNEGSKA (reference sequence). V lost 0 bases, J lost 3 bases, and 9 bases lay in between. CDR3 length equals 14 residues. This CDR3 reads CSARDQDLNQPQHF. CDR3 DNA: TGCAGTGCTAGAGATCAGGATCTCAATCAGCCCCAGCATTTT.

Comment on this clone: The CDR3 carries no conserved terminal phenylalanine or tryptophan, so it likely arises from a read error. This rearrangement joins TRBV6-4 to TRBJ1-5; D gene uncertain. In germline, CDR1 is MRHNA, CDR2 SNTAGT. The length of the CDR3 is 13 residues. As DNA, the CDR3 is TGTGCCAGCAGTGTGGGGAGCAATCCGCCCCAGCATTTA. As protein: CASSVGSNPPQHL.

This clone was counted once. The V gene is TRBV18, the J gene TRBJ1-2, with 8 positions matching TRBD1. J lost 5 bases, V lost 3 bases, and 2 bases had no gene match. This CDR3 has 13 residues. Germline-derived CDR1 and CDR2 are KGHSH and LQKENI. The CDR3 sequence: CASSPGQEYGYTF. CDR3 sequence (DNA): TGTGCCAGCTCACCGGGACAGGAGTATGGCTACACCTTC.

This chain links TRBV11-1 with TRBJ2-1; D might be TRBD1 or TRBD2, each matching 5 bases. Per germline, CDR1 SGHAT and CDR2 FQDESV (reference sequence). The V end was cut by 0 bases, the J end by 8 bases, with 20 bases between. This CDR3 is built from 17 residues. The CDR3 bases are TGTGCCAGCAGCTTAGCAGGGAGTCAGGGTAGTAAGGATGAGCAGTTCTTC. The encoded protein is CASSLAGSQGSKDEQFF.

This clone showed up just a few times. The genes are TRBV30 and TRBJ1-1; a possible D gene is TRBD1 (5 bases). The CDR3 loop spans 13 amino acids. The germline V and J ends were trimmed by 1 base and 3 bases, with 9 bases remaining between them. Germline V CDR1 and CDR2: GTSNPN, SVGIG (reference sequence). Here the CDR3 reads CAWSAWGDTEAFF. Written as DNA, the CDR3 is TGTGCCTGGAGTGCCTGGGGCGACACTGAAGCTTTCTTT.

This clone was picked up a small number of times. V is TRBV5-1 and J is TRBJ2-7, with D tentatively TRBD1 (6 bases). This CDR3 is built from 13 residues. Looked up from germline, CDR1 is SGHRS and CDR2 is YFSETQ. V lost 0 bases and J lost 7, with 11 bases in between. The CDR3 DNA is TGCGCCAGCAGCTTGGCAGGGGTGGGGGAGCAGTACTTC. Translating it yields CASSLAGVGEQYF.

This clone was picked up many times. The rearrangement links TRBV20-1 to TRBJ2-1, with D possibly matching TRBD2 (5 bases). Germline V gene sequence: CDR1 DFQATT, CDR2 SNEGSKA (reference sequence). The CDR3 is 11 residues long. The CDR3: CRPGDYNEQFF. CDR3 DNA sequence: TGCAGGCCCGGGGACTACAATGAGCAGTTCTTC.

The CDR3 loop reads CSARDANEQFF. CDR3 DNA sequence: TGCAGTGCTAGAGATGCGAATGAGCAGTTCTTC. The V call is TRBV20-1, the J call TRBJ2-1; D uncertain. The V and J ends lost 0 bases and 7 bases respectively, with 4 bases between them. Germline V CDR1 and CDR2: DFQATT, SNEGSKA (reference sequence). CDR3 length equals 11 residues.

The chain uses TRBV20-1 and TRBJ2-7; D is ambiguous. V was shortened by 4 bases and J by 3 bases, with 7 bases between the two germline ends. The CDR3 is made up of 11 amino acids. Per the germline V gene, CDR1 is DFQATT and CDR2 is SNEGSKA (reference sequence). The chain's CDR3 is CSATDNYEQYF. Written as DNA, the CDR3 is TGCAGTGCTACCGACAACTACGAGCAGTACTTC.

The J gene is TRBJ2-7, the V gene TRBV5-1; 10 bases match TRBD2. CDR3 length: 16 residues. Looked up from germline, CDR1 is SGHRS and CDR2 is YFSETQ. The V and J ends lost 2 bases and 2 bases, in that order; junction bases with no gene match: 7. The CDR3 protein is CASSFLLAGDPYEQYF. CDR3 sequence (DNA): TGCGCCAGCAGCTTTTTGCTAGCGGGAGACCCCTACGAGCAGTACTTC.

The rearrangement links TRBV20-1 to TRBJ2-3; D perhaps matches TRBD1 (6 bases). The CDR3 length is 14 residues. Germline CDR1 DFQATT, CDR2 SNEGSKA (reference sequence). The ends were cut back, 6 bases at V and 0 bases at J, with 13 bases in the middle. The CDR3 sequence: CSAPDSFSTDTQYF. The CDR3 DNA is TGCAGTGCCCCGGACAGCTTTAGCACAGATACGCAGTATTTT.

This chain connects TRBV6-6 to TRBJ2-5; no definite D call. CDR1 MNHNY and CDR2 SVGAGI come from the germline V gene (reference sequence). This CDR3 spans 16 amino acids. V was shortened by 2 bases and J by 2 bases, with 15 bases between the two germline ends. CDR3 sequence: CASSYDPNSGQETQYF. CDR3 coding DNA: TGTGCCAGCAGTTACGACCCCAACTCCGGGCAAGAGACCCAGTACTTC.

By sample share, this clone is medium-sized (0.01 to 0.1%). The CDR3 DNA reads TGTGCCAGCAGCTTACGTGGGGGTACAGATACGCAGTATTTT. This translates into CASSLRGGTDTQYF. The chain joins TRBV7-2 to TRBJ2-3; D tentatively fits TRBD1 or TRBD2 (5 bases each). Between the trimmed V and J ends, which lost 2 bases and 3 bases, there was a span of 9 bases. The CDR3 contains 14 residues. Germline lookup yields CDR1 SGHTA and CDR2 FQGNSA.

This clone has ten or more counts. CDR3 amino acids: CASSFRGGAGDTQYF. The CDR3 region has the DNA TGTGCCAGCAGCTTCCGCGGGGGGGCCGGAGATACGCAGTATTTT. This rearrangement joins TRBV7-2 to TRBJ2-3; the match to TRBD2 covers 9 bases. Germline V gene lookup returns CDR1 SGHTA and CDR2 FQGNSA. The CDR3 spans 15 residues. With V trimmed by 3 bases and J by 5 bases, 6 bases remained unmatched.

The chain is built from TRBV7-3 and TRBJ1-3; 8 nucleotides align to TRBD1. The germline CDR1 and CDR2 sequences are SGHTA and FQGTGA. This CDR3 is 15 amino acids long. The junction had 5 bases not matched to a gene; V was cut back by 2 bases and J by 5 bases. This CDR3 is CASSLQSGGRNTIYF. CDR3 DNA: TGTGCCAGCAGCTTACAATCAGGGGGCCGAAACACCATATATTTT.

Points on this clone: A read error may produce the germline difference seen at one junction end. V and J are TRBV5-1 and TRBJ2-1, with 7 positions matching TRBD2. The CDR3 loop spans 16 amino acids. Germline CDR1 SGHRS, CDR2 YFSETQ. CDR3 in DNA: TGCGCAAGCAGTGGGGGGACTATGCGCTCCTACAATGAGCAGTTCTTC. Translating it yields CASSGGTMRSYNEQFF. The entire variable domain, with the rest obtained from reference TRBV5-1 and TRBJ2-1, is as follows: KAGVTQTPRYLIKTRGQQVTLSCSPISGHRSVSWYQQTPGQGLQFLFEYFSETQRNKGNFPGRFSGRQFSNSRSEMNVSTLELGDSALYLCASSGGTMRSYNEQFFGPGTRLTVL.

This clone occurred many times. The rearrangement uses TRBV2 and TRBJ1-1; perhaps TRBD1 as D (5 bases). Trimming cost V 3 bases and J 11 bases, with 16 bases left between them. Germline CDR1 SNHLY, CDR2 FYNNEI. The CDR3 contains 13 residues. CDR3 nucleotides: TGTGCCAGCAGTGATCGGGCAGGGCGATTGGCTTTCTTT. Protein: CASSDRAGRLAFF.

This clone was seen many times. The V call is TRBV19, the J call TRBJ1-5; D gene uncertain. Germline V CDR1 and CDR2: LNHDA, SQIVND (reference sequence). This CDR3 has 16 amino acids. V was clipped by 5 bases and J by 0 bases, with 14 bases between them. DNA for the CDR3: TGTGCCAGTAGTGCGAGGGCAACATATAGCAATCAGCCCCAGCATTTT. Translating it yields CASSARATYSNQPQHF.